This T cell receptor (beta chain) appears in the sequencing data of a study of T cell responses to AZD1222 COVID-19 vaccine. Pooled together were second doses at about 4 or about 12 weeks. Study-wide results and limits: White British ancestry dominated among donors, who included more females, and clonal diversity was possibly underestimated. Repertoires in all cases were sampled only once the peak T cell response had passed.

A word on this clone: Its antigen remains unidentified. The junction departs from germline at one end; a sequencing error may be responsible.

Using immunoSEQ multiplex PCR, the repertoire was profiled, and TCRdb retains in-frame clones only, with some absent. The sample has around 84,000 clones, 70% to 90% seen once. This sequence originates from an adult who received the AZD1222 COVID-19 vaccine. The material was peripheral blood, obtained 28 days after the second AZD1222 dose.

CDR3 DNA sequence: TGTGCCAGCTCGAGGACAGGCAACACCGTGGAGCTGTTTTTT. Translation: CASSRTGNTVELFF. J is TRBJ2-2 and V is TRBV18; 7 nucleotides agree with TRBD1. The CDR3 totals 14 residues. Germline CDR1 is KGHSH and CDR2 is LQKENI. The whole variable domain, filled in from reference TRBV18 and TRBJ2-2, reads NAGVMQNPRHLVRRRGQEARLRCSPMKGHSHVYWYRQLPEEGLKFMVYLQKENIIDESGMPKERFSAEFPKEGPSILRIQQVVRGDSAAYFCASSRTGNTVELFFGEGSRLTVL.